The T cell receptor (beta chain) under discussion was sequenced for a study of T-cell reconstitution after alpha-beta-depleted transplantation in children. Findings and limits, study-wide: About two months after transplant, alpha-beta T cells reportedly came from several hundred expanded graft clones. Newly produced T cells mostly accounted for T-cell counts and diversity one year post-transplant. Surviving recipient T cells and thymic progenitors accounted for the high day-60 TCRbeta diversity observed in some patients.

Remarks on this clonotype: Its target is not known.

V lost 8 bases to trimming and J lost 0 bases, with 12 bases between them. Germline lookup yields CDR1 SEHNR and CDR2 FQNEAQ (reference sequence). The CDR3 has 14 residues. TCRbeta library preparation incorporated unique molecular identifiers. TCRdb re-called the PCR reads with MiXCR, one entry per CDR3 protein. The data contain a few hundred thousand distinct CDR3 sequences, approximately 24% of them singletons. The TCR originated in a female patient between 2 and 15 years old who had a stem cell transplant for congenital amegakaryocytic thrombocytopenia, so the T cells may come from the graft donor. The sequencing here drew on PBMCs, mostly from graft donor cells, taken 360 days after TCRalphabeta/CD19-depleted stem cell transplant. The chain joins TRBV7-9 to TRBJ2-3, with D possibly being TRBD2 (6 bases). CDR3 nucleotide sequence: TGTGCCAGCTCCGGGGACTTTAGCACAGATACGCAGTATTTT. This sequence encodes CASSGDFSTDTQYF.